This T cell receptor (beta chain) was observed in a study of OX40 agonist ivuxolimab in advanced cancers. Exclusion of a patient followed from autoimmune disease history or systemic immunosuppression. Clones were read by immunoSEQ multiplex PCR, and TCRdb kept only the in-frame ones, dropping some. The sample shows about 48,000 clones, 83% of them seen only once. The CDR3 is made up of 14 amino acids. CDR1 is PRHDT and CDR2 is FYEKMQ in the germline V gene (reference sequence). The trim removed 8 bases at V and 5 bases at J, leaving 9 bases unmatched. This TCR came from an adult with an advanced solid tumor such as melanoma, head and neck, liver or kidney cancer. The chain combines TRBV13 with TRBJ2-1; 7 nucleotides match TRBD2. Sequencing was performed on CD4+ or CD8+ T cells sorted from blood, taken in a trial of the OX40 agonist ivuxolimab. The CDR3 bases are TGTGCCAGCGGGACCCCGGGACTAAACAATGAGCAGTTCTTC. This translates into CASGTPGLNNEQFF.